This T cell receptor beta chain derives from a study of blood T cell repertoires in COVID-19. On the study more broadly: Sample material is recorded as cDNA or gDNA derived from T cells, B-cell-depleted T cells, or PBMCs.

Data came from immunoSEQ multiplex PCR; TCRdb stores just in-frame clones and leaves some out. The sample consists of just over 90,000 clones, roughly 90% of them appearing once. V trimming: 0 bases; J trimming: 6 bases; junction bases outside the gene matches: 5. CDR3 length: 17 residues. Germline values: CDR1 MGHDK, CDR2 SYGVNS. The clonotype originates from a human donor with active COVID-19. The donor label of this sample is uncertain. Sequencing used peripheral blood. V gene TRBV25-1 combines with J gene TRBJ1-6; 10 nucleotides match TRBD1. The CDR3 coding sequence is TGTGCCAGCAGTGAATATCTCCGGACAGGGGGTAATTCACCCCTCCACTTT. It codes for CASSEYLRTGGNSPLHF. Combining the CDR3 with reference TRBV25-1 and TRBJ1-6 gives the whole variable domain EADIYQTPRYLVIGTGKKITLECSQTMGHDKMYWYQQDPGMELHLIHYSYGVNSTEKGDLSSESTVSRIRTEHFPLTLESARPSHTSQYLCASSEYLRTGGNSPLHFGNGTRLTVT.